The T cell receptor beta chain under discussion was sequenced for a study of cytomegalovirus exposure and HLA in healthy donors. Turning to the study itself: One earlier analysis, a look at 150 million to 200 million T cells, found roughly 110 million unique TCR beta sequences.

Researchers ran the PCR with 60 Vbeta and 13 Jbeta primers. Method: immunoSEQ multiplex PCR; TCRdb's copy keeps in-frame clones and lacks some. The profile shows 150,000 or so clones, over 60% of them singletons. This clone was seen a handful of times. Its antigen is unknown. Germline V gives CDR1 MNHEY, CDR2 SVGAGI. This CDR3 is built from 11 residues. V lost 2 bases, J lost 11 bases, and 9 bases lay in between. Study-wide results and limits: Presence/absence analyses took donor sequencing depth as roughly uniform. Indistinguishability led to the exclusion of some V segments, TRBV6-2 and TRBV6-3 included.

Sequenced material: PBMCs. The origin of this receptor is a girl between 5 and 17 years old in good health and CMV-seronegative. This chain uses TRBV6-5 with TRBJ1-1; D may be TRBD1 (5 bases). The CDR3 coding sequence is TGTGCCAGCAGTTACGGGGCGGTGGCTTTCTTT. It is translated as CASSYGAVAFF.